Presented here are 32 T cell receptor beta chains from one specimen sequenced in a study of memory CD4+ T cells and cytomegalovirus serostatus. The sort gate was single viable CD3+CD4+CD8-CD45RO+ cells for memory CD4+ T cells. Profiled with immunoSEQ multiplex PCR; TCRdb holds only in-frame clones, not every one. Among 45,000 to 65,000 clones listed, around four fifths were seen once. The specimen was memory CD4+ T cells from blood. All receptors derive from an adult in good health and CMV-seropositive.

V and J are TRBV18 and TRBJ2-1; 8 nucleotides line up with TRBD2. This CDR3 is built from 18 residues. Germline V gene sequence: CDR1 KGHSH, CDR2 LQKENI. V was pared by 2 bases and J by 0 bases, with 9 bases of the junction left unmatched. CDR3 nucleotide sequence: TGTGCCAGCTCACCAAGTGATAGCGGGACCCACTCCTACAATGAGCAGTTCTTC. This sequence encodes CASSPSDSGTHSYNEQFF.

This chain joins TRBV27 and TRBJ1-4, with TRBD1 identical over 9 bases. The ends lost 6 bases at V and 8 bases at J; junction bases unmatched: 7. The CDR3 consists of 14 residues. CDR1 and CDR2 from the germline V gene are MNHEY and SMNVEV (reference sequence). CDR3 sequence: CASRLHGTGEKLFF. The CDR3 region has the DNA TGTGCCAGCAGACTTCACGGGACAGGGGAAAAACTGTTTTTT.

In DNA form, the CDR3 reads TGTGCCAGCAGCCCCCTCGCAGTCTCCTACGAGCAGTACTTC. Protein sequence: CASSPLAVSYEQYF. The rearrangement uses TRBV9 and TRBJ2-7; D ambiguous. This CDR3 has 14 residues. The V end was cut by 4 bases, the J end by 0 bases, with 11 bases between. Germline CDR1 reads SGDLS; CDR2 reads YYNGEE.

This clone came up once. The chain is built from TRBV19 and TRBJ1-1, with 8 nucleotides matching TRBD1. The junction had 1 base not matched to a gene; V was cut back by 3 bases and J by 1 base. This CDR3 region has 14 residues. Germline CDR1 is LNHDA and CDR2 is SQIVND (reference sequence). CDR3 sequence reads: CASSIQGANTEAFF. The CDR3 coding sequence is TGTGCCAGTAGTATTCAGGGGGCGAACACTGAAGCTTTCTTT. The full variable domain, rest sourced from reference TRBV19 and TRBJ1-1, is DGGITQSPKYLFRKEGQNVTLSCEQNLNHDAMYWYRQDPGQGLRLIYYSQIVNDFQKGDIAEGYSVSREKKESFPLTVTSAQKNPTAFYLCASSIQGANTEAFFGQGTRLTVV.

The chain combines TRBV30 with TRBJ1-4; TRBD1 matches at 10 bases. The CDR3 spans 14 residues. J was trimmed by 6 bases and V by 2 bases; bases with no gene match: 3. Germline-derived CDR1 and CDR2 are GTSNPN and SVGIG (reference sequence). Here the CDR3 reads CAWSQTGGDEKLFF. CDR3 bases: TGTGCCTGGAGTCAGACAGGGGGCGATGAAAAACTGTTTTTT.

The rearrangement joins TRBV5-5 to TRBJ1-5; TRBD1 aligns across 11 bases. The CDR3 has 17 residues. V trimming: 4 bases; J trimming: 7 bases; junction bases outside the gene matches: 13. Germline assignment: CDR1 SGHKS and CDR2 YYEKEE (reference sequence). The chain's CDR3 is CASSPGQGARGKQPQHF. As DNA, the CDR3 is TGTGCCAGCAGCCCCGGACAGGGGGCCCGGGGGAAGCAGCCCCAGCATTTT.

The chain joins TRBV20-1 to TRBJ2-7, with a tentative D call TRBD1 (5 bases). The V end was cut by 2 bases, the J end by 11 bases, with 13 bases between. The germline V gene has CDR1 DFQATT and CDR2 SNEGSKA (reference sequence). CDR3 length equals 11 residues. The CDR3 here is CSARLTAPEYF. The DNA for the CDR3 is TGCAGTGCTAGATTGACAGCGCCTGAGTACTTC.

Only one count was recorded for this clone. The genes are TRBV7-2 and TRBJ2-3; TRBD2 matches 8 bases. J gave up 2 bases and V 5 bases, and 3 bases lay outside the gene matches. The germline gives CDR1 SGHTA, CDR2 FQGNSA. This CDR3 spans 14 amino acids. The CDR3, as DNA: TGTGCCAGCAGCCCGGGACTAGACACAGATACGCAGTATTTT. Its translation is CASSPGLDTDTQYF. Together with reference TRBV7-2 and TRBJ2-3, the CDR3 gives the full variable domain: GAGVSQSPSNKVTEKGKDVELRCDPISGHTALYWYRQSLGQGLEFLIYFQGNSAPDKSGLPSDRFSAERTGGSVSTLTIQRTQQEDSAVYLCASSPGLDTDTQYFGPGTRLTVL.

The chain combines TRBV7-2 with TRBJ1-2, with a tentative D call TRBD1 (5 bases). Germline V lookup: CDR1 SGHTA, CDR2 FQGNSA. CDR3 length: 17 amino acids. Trimming removed 1 base from V and 4 bases from J, with 19 bases in between. This CDR3 is CASSLVGLGVGGYGYTF. The CDR3 nucleotides are TGTGCCAGCAGCTTAGTCGGCCTAGGAGTGGGGGGCTATGGCTACACCTTC.

The gene calls are TRBV7-2 and TRBJ2-5; unclear D gene. The CDR3 runs 15 residues. Germline assignment: CDR1 SGHTA and CDR2 FQGNSA. Between the trimmed V and J ends, which lost 0 bases and 2 bases, there was a span of 10 bases. The DNA for the CDR3 is TGTGCCAGCAGCTTAGCGTCTGGGCCACAAGAGACCCAGTACTTC. It translates to CASSLASGPQETQYF.

J is TRBJ2-3 and V is TRBV2, with 9 bases aligning to TRBD2. This CDR3 region has 19 residues. Germline V lookup: CDR1 SNHLY, CDR2 FYNNEI. The V gene end was trimmed by 5 bases and the J gene end by 5 bases; junction bases not matched to a gene: 20. CDR3 in amino acids: CASSTSGGLVAGAGDTQYF. CDR3 bases: TGTGCCAGCAGTACCTCAGGGGGGCTGGTAGCGGGAGCAGGAGATACGCAGTATTTT.

The rearrangement joins TRBV7-2 to TRBJ2-2, with D uncertain. The CDR3 extends over 17 amino acids. CDR1 is SGHTA and CDR2 is FQGNSA in the germline V gene. V lost 5 bases and J 0 bases, leaving 16 bases between the germline ends. CDR3 amino acids: CASSPYLASANTGELFF. DNA of the CDR3: TGTGCCAGCAGCCCATATCTGGCTTCGGCGAACACCGGGGAGCTGTTTTTT.

V and J are TRBV5-4 and TRBJ1-2; D possibly corresponds to TRBD1 (6 bases). The germline V gene encodes CDR1 SGHNT and CDR2 YYREEE (reference sequence). The CDR3 is 13 amino acids. V was trimmed by 4 bases and J by 2 bases, leaving 9 bases between them. For the CDR3, the DNA is TGTGCCAGCAGCAAAGGACAGAACTATGGCTACACCTTC. Translating gives CASSKGQNYGYTF.

V is TRBV11-3 and J is TRBJ2-3, with TRBD2 identical over 10 bases. This CDR3 has 17 residues. V was clipped by 2 bases and J by 3 bases; unmatched bases: 8. Germline V CDR1 and CDR2: SGHNT, YENEEA. The CDR3 is CASSLRPQREGTDTQYF. The CDR3 bases are TGTGCCAGCAGCTTACGCCCTCAGCGGGAGGGAACAGATACGCAGTATTTT.

This clone came up once. The rearrangement links TRBV2 to TRBJ2-7; D gene unclear. Germline CDR1 reads SNHLY; CDR2 reads FYNNEI. The V gene lost 7 bases and the J gene lost 5 bases, with 27 bases spanning the gap. The CDR3 consists of 17 residues. The CDR3 here is CASTRSPSPSDENEQYF. DNA of the CDR3: TGTGCCAGCACCCGATCCCCCTCCCCTTCGGACGAGAACGAGCAGTACTTC.

The chain employs TRBV6-1 and TRBJ2-1; D perhaps matches TRBD1 (6 bases). V was clipped by 8 bases and J by 2 bases, with 16 bases between them. Germline V CDR1 and CDR2: MNHNS, SASEGT. CDR3 length: 15 residues. The CDR3 sequence: CASSQQGSAYNEQFF. DNA of the CDR3: TGTGCCAGCTCTCAACAGGGTTCCGCCTACAATGAGCAGTTCTTC.

The V gene is TRBV7-2, the J gene TRBJ2-5; D not certain. Germline-derived CDR1 and CDR2 are SGHTA and FQGNSA. CDR3 length: 13 amino acids. The V end was cut by 1 base, the J end by 2 bases, with 5 bases between. CDR3 sequence (DNA): TGTGCCAGCAGCTTAGGGCAGCAAGAGACCCAGTACTTC. It translates to CASSLGQQETQYF.

V gene TRBV9 combines with J gene TRBJ1-2; D possibly corresponds to TRBD1 (5 bases). V was shortened by 4 bases and J by 0 bases, with 28 bases between the two germline ends. The CDR3 totals 20 residues. Germline V lookup: CDR1 SGDLS, CDR2 YYNGEE. CDR3: CASSSRRQPGRAEANYGYTF. The CDR3 DNA reads TGTGCCAGCAGCTCCAGGAGGCAACCGGGCAGGGCCGAAGCTAACTATGGCTACACCTTC.

This rearrangement joins TRBV4-3 to TRBJ1-2; D is uncertain. This CDR3 is 16 amino acids long. Deletions cut 0 bases from V and 1 base from J, with 12 bases between. Germline V gene sequence: CDR1 LGHNA, CDR2 YSLEER. The CDR3 coding sequence is TGCGCCAGCAGCCAAGATTCGAACGGGGATAACTATGGCTACACCTTC. Residues: CASSQDSNGDNYGYTF.

This chain joins TRBV5-1 and TRBJ2-2; 10 nucleotides align to TRBD1. The J segment lost 5 bases and the V segment lost 3 bases, leaving 1 base of the junction unmatched. Germline-derived CDR1 and CDR2 are SGHRS and YFSETQ. CDR3 length: 14 amino acids. The CDR3 spells CASSWGQGTGELFF. The CDR3 DNA is TGCGCCAGCAGCTGGGGACAGGGGACCGGGGAGCTGTTTTTT.

This clone has a handful of counts. This chain uses TRBV9 with TRBJ1-5, with 7 nucleotides matching TRBD1. Germline V gene data show CDR1 as SGDLS and CDR2 as YYNGEE. V dropped 3 bases and J dropped 7; count of bases not matched to a gene: 4. The CDR3 has 13 residues. For the CDR3, the DNA is TGTGCCAGCAGCGCATCAGGGGGACAGCCCCAGCATTTT. Translating gives CASSASGGQPQHF. The full variable domain, completed using reference TRBV9 and TRBJ1-5, is DSGVTQTPKHLITATGQRVTLRCSPRSGDLSVYWYQQSLDQGLQFLIQYYNGEERAKGNILERFSAQQFPDLHSELNLSSLELGDSALYFCASSASGGQPQHFGDGTRLSIL.

As regards this clone: A read error may produce the germline difference seen at one junction end. DNA for the CDR3: TGTGCCAACAGTTACTCGAGGGGGGGGAACACTGAAGCTTTCTTT. Encoded protein: CANSYSRGGNTEAFF. The genes are TRBV6-5 and TRBJ1-1, with D maybe TRBD1 (6 bases). Looked up from germline, CDR1 is MNHEY and CDR2 is SVGAGI. This CDR3 contains 15 residues.

The chain recombines TRBV19 with TRBJ2-3; D might be TRBD1 or TRBD2, each matching 6 bases. CDR3 length: 14 amino acids. Trimming took off 8 bases at V and 1 base at J, with 13 bases between the two ends. Looked up from germline, CDR1 is LNHDA and CDR2 is SQIVND (reference sequence). CDR3 residues: CASRVRGGTDTQYF. CDR3 nucleotides: TGTGCCAGTCGGGTGAGGGGGGGCACAGATACGCAGTATTTT. Using reference TRBV19 and TRBJ2-3 for the parts outside the CDR3, the full variable domain is DGGITQSPKYLFRKEGQNVTLSCEQNLNHDAMYWYRQDPGQGLRLIYYSQIVNDFQKGDIAEGYSVSREKKESFPLTVTSAQKNPTAFYLCASRVRGGTDTQYFGPGTRLTVL.

The gene calls are TRBV6-6 and TRBJ2-2; no firm D call. The CDR3 is 13 amino acids. Deletions cut 0 bases from V and 4 bases from J, with 3 bases between. From germline, CDR1 is MNHNY and CDR2 SVGAGI (reference sequence). CDR3: CASSYSSTGELFF. The CDR3 bases are TGTGCCAGCAGTTACTCTAGCACCGGGGAGCTGTTTTTT.

V and J are TRBV7-9 and TRBJ1-4, with D possibly being TRBD1 (5 bases). The CDR3 spans 13 residues. Germline lookup yields CDR1 SEHNR and CDR2 FQNEAQ (reference sequence). V lost 10 bases and J 0 bases, leaving 9 bases between the germline ends. This CDR3 is CATGGTTNEKLFF. The CDR3 DNA reads TGTGCCACCGGGGGAACAACTAATGAAAAACTGTTTTTT.

The chain has TRBV30 and TRBJ2-3, with 7 positions matching TRBD2. The length of the CDR3 is 13 residues. Germline V gene data show CDR1 as GTSNPN and CDR2 as SVGIG (reference sequence). The J segment lost 6 bases and the V segment lost 8 bases, leaving 11 bases of the junction unmatched. CDR3 bases: TGTGCCGGGCTCAGCGGGAACAGGGATACGCAGTATTTT. This sequence encodes CAGLSGNRDTQYF.

The J gene is TRBJ2-3, the V gene TRBV9; no definite D call. CDR3 length: 14 amino acids. Trimming cost V 0 bases and J 5 bases, with 10 bases left between them. Germline loops: CDR1 SGDLS, CDR2 YYNGEE. The DNA for the CDR3 is TGTGCCAGCAGCGTAGGACCAGGCAAAGATACGCAGTATTTT. This sequence encodes CASSVGPGKDTQYF. The complete variable domain, with remaining parts taken from reference TRBV9 and TRBJ2-3, reads DSGVTQTPKHLITATGQRVTLRCSPRSGDLSVYWYQQSLDQGLQFLIQYYNGEERAKGNILERFSAQQFPDLHSELNLSSLELGDSALYFCASSVGPGKDTQYFGPGTRLTVL.

This clone was counted between two and nine times. CDR3 in DNA: TGTGCCAGCAGCCGAGCGGGGATGAGCTCCTACGAGCAGTACTTC. It translates to CASSRAGMSSYEQYF. This chain links TRBV7-2 with TRBJ2-7; 7 positions match TRBD2. The CDR3 covers 15 residues. Germline CDR1 reads SGHTA; CDR2 reads FQGNSA. Trimming took 5 bases from V and 0 from J; bases not matched to a gene: 7.

This chain connects TRBV19 to TRBJ1-6; no clear D. The CDR3 consists of 15 residues. Germline V gives CDR1 LNHDA, CDR2 SQIVND (reference sequence). V shed 4 bases and J shed 6 bases, with 13 bases lying between them. The CDR3 reads CASSKGDYFNSPLHF. CDR3 in DNA: TGTGCCAGTAGTAAAGGCGACTATTTTAATTCACCCCTCCACTTT.

This clone was counted a few times. The chain links TRBV2 to TRBJ1-1; D remains unclear. The ends were cut back, 6 bases at V and 1 base at J, with 12 bases in the middle. This CDR3 region has 14 residues. Looked up from germline, CDR1 is SNHLY and CDR2 is FYNNEI. The CDR3 DNA sequence: TGTGCCAGCAGAGACAACCCAACGAACACTGAAGCTTTCTTT. This translates into CASRDNPTNTEAFF.

The V call is TRBV2, the J call TRBJ1-5, with 7 bases matching TRBD1. CDR1 is SNHLY, CDR2 FYNNEI, per germline. V lost 1 base and J lost 9; bases outside the gene matches: 9. The CDR3 length is 15 residues. CDR3 amino acids: CASSEGQGGSLPQHF. CDR3 nucleotides: TGTGCCAGCAGTGAAGGACAGGGTGGAAGTCTGCCCCAGCATTTT.

The rearrangement links TRBV11-2 to TRBJ1-5; D call uncertain. CDR3 length: 13 residues. Trimming stripped 3 bases from V and 5 bases from J, with 8 bases between. Germline CDR1 reads SGHAT; CDR2 reads FQNNGV. The CDR3 region has the DNA TGTGCCAGCAGCTTTGACACCTATCAGCCCCAGCATTTT. This codes for CASSFDTYQPQHF.